One and the same sample provided the 23 T cell receptor beta chains below, sequenced in a study of shared clonotypes between healthy human individuals. Selected positively for CCR7 and CD45RO-negative, naive CD8 cells excluded terminally differentiated effector memory CD45RA+ cells. Using immunoSEQ multiplex PCR, the repertoire was profiled, and TCRdb retains in-frame clones only, with some absent. The data show roughly 590,000 clones, 95% seen once. Material: naive CD8+ T cells sorted from blood. These TCRs come from a woman aged 25 to 39 in good health.

V usage is TRBV7-9 and J usage is TRBJ2-1, with TRBD2 matching 11 bases. The CDR3 consists of 19 residues. Per germline, CDR1 SEHNR and CDR2 FQNEAQ (reference sequence). Losses at the gene ends were 5 bases for V and 0 bases for J; bases not matched to a gene: 12. The CDR3 is CASSLPTSGSGSSYNEQFF. CDR3 sequence (DNA): TGTGCCAGCAGCCTTCCTACTAGCGGGAGTGGGAGCTCCTACAATGAGCAGTTCTTC.

The V gene is TRBV6-1, the J gene TRBJ1-1; D is undetermined. The germline V and J ends were trimmed by 2 bases and 4 bases, with 11 bases remaining between them. The CDR3 is made up of 14 amino acids. CDR1 and CDR2 (germline): MNHNS, SASEGT. CDR3 sequence (DNA): TGTGCCAGCAGTGAATACGAGGGCGGCACTGAAGCTTTCTTT. Its translation: CASSEYEGGTEAFF.

This chain uses TRBV21-1 with TRBJ2-7; the DNA was not used to check the table's D call, TRBD2. TRBV21-1 is a documented pseudogene. CDR3 length: 17 residues. The CDR3 loop reads CASSKVIRTSVLYEQYF. The DNA of the CDR3 is TGTGCCAGCAGCAAAGTGATAAGGACTAGCGTATTGTACGAGCAGTACTTC.

The chain recombines TRBV19 with TRBJ2-7; D not certain. Trimming pared 5 bases from V and 0 bases from J, leaving 11 bases between. Germline lookup yields CDR1 LNHDA and CDR2 SQIVND (reference sequence). The CDR3 is made up of 14 amino acids. CDR3 bases: TGTGCCAGTAGTGAGGACGGCGACTCCTACGAGCAGTACTTC. It is translated as CASSEDGDSYEQYF.

V usage is TRBV7-3 and J usage is TRBJ2-2; TRBD1 matches at 7 bases. The J segment lost 0 bases and the V segment lost 5 bases, leaving 6 bases of the junction unmatched. CDR3 length equals 16 residues. Germline CDR1 is SGHTA and CDR2 is FQGTGA. The CDR3, as DNA: TGTGCCAGCAGCCCGCGAGACAGGGCGAACACCGGGGAGCTGTTTTTT. Protein sequence: CASSPRDRANTGELFF.

The chain recombines TRBV5-5 with TRBJ1-4; TRBD1 matches at 8 bases. After removal of 3 bases from V and 8 bases from J, the junction contained 6 bases not matched to a gene. The CDR3 is 14 residues long. The germline V gene has CDR1 SGHKS and CDR2 YYEKEE (reference sequence). In nucleotides, the CDR3 is TGTGCCAGCAGCTCCAGGGGGCCTCAGGAAAAACTGTTTTTT. It yields the protein CASSSRGPQEKLFF.

The gene calls are TRBV7-9 and TRBJ1-1; D is unclear. The CDR3 consists of 13 residues. Trimming stripped 5 bases from V and 0 bases from J, with 7 bases between. The germline V gene has CDR1 SEHNR and CDR2 FQNEAQ (reference sequence). The CDR3 coding sequence is TGTGCCAGCAGCGAAACGTTGAACACTGAAGCTTTCTTT. This gives the protein CASSETLNTEAFF.

The V and J genes are TRBV5-4 and TRBJ1-5; no firm D call. The CDR3 extends over 13 amino acids. Trimming took 4 bases from V and 0 from J, leaving 5 bases between them. Germline CDR1 reads SGHNT; CDR2 reads YYREEE (reference sequence). The CDR3, as DNA: TGTGCCAGCAGCGAAAATAGCAATCAGCCCCAGCATTTT. Its protein is CASSENSNQPQHF.

This clone was seen only once. The chain couples TRBV6-5 to TRBJ2-5, with TRBD2 identical over 12 bases. The last part of the DNA fits TRBJ2-7 better; the J call may be wrong. The CDR3 contains 14 residues. Germline lookup yields CDR1 MNHEY and CDR2 SVGAGI. CDR3 loop: CASSSLAGGREQYF. The CDR3 DNA follows: TGTGCCAGCAGTTCACTAGCGGGAGGTCGCGAGCAGTACTTC.

The chain has TRBV4-1 and TRBJ1-3; D perhaps matches TRBD1 (5 bases). The germline gives CDR1 MGHRA, CDR2 YSYEKL. This CDR3 is 15 amino acids long. Trimming removed 1 base at V and 4 bases at J, with 11 bases between. Here the CDR3 DNA reads TGCGCCAGCAGCCAAGCCCCAGGGTCCGGAAACACCATATATTTT. Protein sequence: CASSQAPGSGNTIYF.

V is TRBV11-2 and J is TRBJ2-1, with D hard to call. The germline V and J ends were trimmed by 8 bases and 2 bases, with 10 bases remaining between them. CDR1 and CDR2 (germline): SGHAT, FQNNGV. This CDR3 has 13 residues. CDR3 in DNA: TGTGCCAGCCAACGGCTAGCCTACAATGAGCAGTTCTTC. Its translation: CASQRLAYNEQFF.

The rearrangement uses TRBV5-1 and TRBJ1-2; D is unclear. The V gene lost 2 bases and the J gene lost 9 bases, with 8 bases spanning the gap. Germline CDR1 SGHRS, CDR2 YFSETQ. CDR3 size: 11 residues. The DNA for the CDR3 is TGCGCCAGCAGCTTCGGGGTGAGCTACACCTTC. Protein sequence: CASSFGVSYTF.

The chain recombines TRBV5-4 with TRBJ2-7; D is perhaps TRBD1 (5 bases). CDR1 is SGHNT, CDR2 YYREEE, per germline (reference sequence). The CDR3 spans 15 residues. V was cut by 0 bases and J by 5 bases, with 15 bases left in between. CDR3 in amino acids: CASSLVGVGEDEQYF. The CDR3 DNA reads as TGTGCCAGCAGCTTGGTAGGGGTAGGGGAAGACGAGCAGTACTTC.

The chain has TRBV5-6 and TRBJ2-7, with TRBD1 matching 9 bases. The CDR3 has 15 amino acids. The V gene's germline CDR1 is SGHDT and CDR2 YYEEEE. Trimming cost V 5 bases and J 2 bases; bases outside gene matches: 8. The CDR3 region has the DNA TGTGCCAGCAGTCTAGAGACAGGGGGTCCCTACGAGCAGTACTTC. It translates to CASSLETGGPYEQYF.

The chain has TRBV10-2 and TRBJ2-7; 10 bases fit TRBD1. The CDR3 totals 13 residues. Losses at the gene ends were 6 bases for V and 3 bases for J; bases not matched to a gene: 2. Germline V CDR1 and CDR2: WSHSY, SAAADI. CDR3 coding DNA: TGCGCCAGCAGGGACAGGGGGATCTACGAGCAGTACTTC. It encodes CASRDRGIYEQYF.

The chain employs TRBV28 and TRBJ1-5, with D possibly matching TRBD1 (5 bases). Per germline, CDR1 MDHEN and CDR2 SYDVKM. The CDR3 covers 17 residues. V lost 2 bases and J 0 bases, leaving 14 bases between the germline ends. CDR3 coding DNA: TGTGCCAGCAGTTTAAGGACAAGCCTTTATAGCAATCAGCCCCAGCATTTT. This codes for CASSLRTSLYSNQPQHF.

The rearrangement joins TRBV13 to TRBJ2-1; 11 nucleotides agree with TRBD2. In germline, CDR1 is PRHDT, CDR2 FYEKMQ (reference sequence). J lost 0 bases, V lost 1 base, and 17 bases had no gene match. This CDR3 has 22 amino acids. The CDR3 DNA reads TGTGCCAGCAGCTTAGAATTGCCGGGACTAGCGGAAACCCGCGTCTCCTACAATGAGCAGTTCTTC. It yields the protein CASSLELPGLAETRVSYNEQFF.

This chain connects TRBV5-1 to TRBJ2-1, with 9 bases matching TRBD2. After removal of 5 bases from V and 2 bases from J, the junction contained 5 bases not matched to a gene. Germline V CDR1 and CDR2: SGHRS, YFSETQ. CDR3 size: 15 residues. CDR3 sequence reads: CASRTSGTTYNEQFF. Here the CDR3 DNA reads TGCGCCAGCAGGACTAGCGGAACTACCTACAATGAGCAGTTCTTC. Full variable domain (missing parts from reference TRBV5-1 and TRBJ2-1): KAGVTQTPRYLIKTRGQQVTLSCSPISGHRSVSWYQQTPGQGLQFLFEYFSETQRNKGNFPGRFSGRQFSNSRSEMNVSTLELGDSALYLCASRTSGTTYNEQFFGPGTRLTVL.

The chain combines TRBV6-5 with TRBJ2-7; 13 nucleotides line up with TRBD2. There are 15 residues in the CDR3. Per germline, CDR1 MNHEY and CDR2 SVGAGI. With 6 bases clipped from V and 6 bases from J, the junction kept 8 bases outside the gene matches. The CDR3: CASRETSGRSGEQYF. DNA of the CDR3: TGTGCCAGCAGGGAGACTAGCGGGAGGTCGGGCGAGCAGTACTTC.

This chain joins TRBV4-2 and TRBJ1-1; tentatively, D is TRBD1 (6 bases). Germline V gives CDR1 LGHNA, CDR2 YNFKEQ. CDR3 length equals 15 residues. The V and J ends lost 1 base and 0 bases respectively, with 9 bases between them. CDR3: CASSQGQELNTEAFF. CDR3 coding DNA: TGTGCCAGCAGCCAAGGACAGGAGTTGAACACTGAAGCTTTCTTT.

For this clone: The sample carries other DNA sequences with the same CDR3. The chain links TRBV20-1 to TRBJ2-7, with D hard to call. The CDR3 is made up of 10 amino acids. Germline V lookup: CDR1 DFQATT, CDR2 SNEGSKA (reference sequence). Trimming removed 1 base from V and 5 bases from J, with 3 bases in between. The CDR3 bases are TGCAGTGCTAGAGGCCACGAGCAGTACTTC. Translation: CSARGHEQYF.

The rearrangement joins TRBV6-1 to TRBJ1-1; weak D call: TRBD1 (6 bases). Trimming removed 1 base from V and 5 bases from J, with 17 bases in between. Germline loops: CDR1 MNHNS, CDR2 SASEGT. There are 16 residues in the CDR3. DNA of the CDR3: TGTGCCAGCAGTGAAGTCTTTAGAAGGGGGTGGACTGAAGCTTTCTTT. Residues: CASSEVFRRGWTEAFF.

This chain uses TRBV4-2 with TRBJ1-3; 8 bases agree with TRBD1. The V gene end was trimmed by 4 bases and the J gene end by 6 bases; junction bases not matched to a gene: 8. This CDR3 region has 15 residues. Germline-derived CDR1 and CDR2 are LGHNA and YNFKEQ. The CDR3: CASSPLGQGENTIYF. The DNA for the CDR3 is TGTGCCAGCAGCCCATTAGGACAGGGAGAAAACACCATATATTTT.